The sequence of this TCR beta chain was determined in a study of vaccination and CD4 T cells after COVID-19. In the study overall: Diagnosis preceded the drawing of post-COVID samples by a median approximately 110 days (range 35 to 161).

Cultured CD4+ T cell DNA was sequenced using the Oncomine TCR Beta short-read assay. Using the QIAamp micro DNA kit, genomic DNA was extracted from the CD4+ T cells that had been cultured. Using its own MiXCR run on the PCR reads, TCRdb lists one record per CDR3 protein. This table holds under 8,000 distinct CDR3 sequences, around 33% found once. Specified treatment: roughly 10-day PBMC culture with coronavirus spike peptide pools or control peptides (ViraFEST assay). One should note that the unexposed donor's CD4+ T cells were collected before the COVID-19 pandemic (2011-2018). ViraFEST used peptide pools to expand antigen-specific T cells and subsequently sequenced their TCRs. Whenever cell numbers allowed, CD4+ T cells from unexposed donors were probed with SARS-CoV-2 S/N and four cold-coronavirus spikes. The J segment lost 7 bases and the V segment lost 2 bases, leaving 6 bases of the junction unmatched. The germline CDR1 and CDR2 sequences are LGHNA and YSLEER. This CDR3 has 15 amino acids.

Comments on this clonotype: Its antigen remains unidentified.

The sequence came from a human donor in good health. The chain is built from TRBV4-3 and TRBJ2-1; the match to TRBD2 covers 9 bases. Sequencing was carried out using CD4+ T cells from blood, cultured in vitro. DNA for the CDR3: TGCGCCAGCAGCCAAAGGGGACTAGCTGGGAATGAGCAGTTCTTC. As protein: CASSQRGLAGNEQFF.